Below are 5 T cell receptor beta chains sequenced from a single sample in a study of CD8+ T cells in alopecia areata. Reverse transcription of extracted RNA yielded cDNA, which provided the sequencing template. Some clones are missing from TCRdb's copy, which holds only in-frame ones; the method was immunoSEQ multiplex PCR. The sample lists about 150,000 clones, 80% to 90% occurring once. This specimen was CD8+ T cells sorted from blood, taken at week 0. The receptors shown here come from a human donor with alopecia areata.

The chain carries TRBV7-9 and TRBJ2-2; TRBD2 is a possible D gene (5 bases). The V end was cut by 5 bases, the J end by 6 bases, with 16 bases between. Germline lookup yields CDR1 SEHNR and CDR2 FQNEAQ (reference sequence). The length of the CDR3 is 15 residues. The DNA of the CDR3 is TGTGCCAGCAGCCCCCGGCCCCGGGATGCCGGGGAGCTGTTTTTT. This sequence encodes CASSPRPRDAGELFF. The whole variable domain, filled in from reference TRBV7-9 and TRBJ2-2, reads DTGVSQNPRHKITKRGQNVTFRCDPISEHNRLYWYRQTLGQGPEFLTYFQNEAQLEKSRLLSDRFSAERPKGSFSTLEIQRTEQGDSAMYLCASSPRPRDAGELFFGEGSRLTVL.

The V and J genes are TRBV30 and TRBJ2-1; maybe TRBD1 (5 bases). V was clipped by 3 bases and J by 7 bases, with 19 bases between them. Germline V lookup: CDR1 GTSNPN, CDR2 SVGIG (reference sequence). CDR3 length equals 15 residues. CDR3 nucleotide sequence: TGTGCCTGGAGGGACGTATACGAAAGGGGAAATGAGCAGTTCTTC. It is translated as CAWRDVYERGNEQFF.

With respect to this clone: At one end, the junction sequence differs from germline, possibly due to a read error. This rearrangement joins TRBV7-7 to TRBJ2-3; D tentatively reads TRBD1 or TRBD2 (5 bases each). The CDR3 consists of 16 residues. Germline values: CDR1 SSHAT, CDR2 FNYEAQ (reference sequence). The chain's CDR3 is CASSLGWGPFAGTQYF. CDR3 DNA: TGTGCTAGCAGCTTAGGTTGGGGACCCTTCGCGGGCACGCAGTATTTT.

The CDR3 protein is CASSRRLAGMSDTQYF. CDR3 in DNA: TGTGCCAGCAGCCGTAGACTAGCGGGTATGTCGGATACGCAGTATTTT. The chain links TRBV13 to TRBJ2-3, with 10 positions matching TRBD2. Trimming at V came to 5 bases and at J to 6 bases, leaving 11 bases not matched to a gene. The CDR3 sequence is 16 residues long. Germline values: CDR1 PRHDT, CDR2 FYEKMQ (reference sequence).

The chain links TRBV4-1 to TRBJ2-1, with 8 nucleotides matching TRBD2. Trimming at V came to 2 bases and at J to 3 bases, leaving 6 bases not matched to a gene. The CDR3 is 16 residues long. Germline V gene lookup returns CDR1 MGHRA and CDR2 YSYEKL. CDR3 protein: CASSQQASGHYNEQFF. The CDR3 DNA reads as TGCGCCAGCAGCCAACAAGCTAGCGGGCACTACAATGAGCAGTTCTTC.